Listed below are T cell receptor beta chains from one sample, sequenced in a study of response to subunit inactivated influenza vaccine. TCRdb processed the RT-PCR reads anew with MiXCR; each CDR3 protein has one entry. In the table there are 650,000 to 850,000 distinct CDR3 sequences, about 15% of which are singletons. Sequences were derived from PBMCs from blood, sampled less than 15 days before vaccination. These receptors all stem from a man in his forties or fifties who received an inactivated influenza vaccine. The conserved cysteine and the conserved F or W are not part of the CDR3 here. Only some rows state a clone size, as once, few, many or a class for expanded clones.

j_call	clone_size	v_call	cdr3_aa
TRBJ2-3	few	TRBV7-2	ASSLAPSSGTDTQY
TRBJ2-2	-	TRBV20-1	SASNNLADRYTGELF
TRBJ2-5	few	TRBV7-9	ASSLGGGGQQETQY
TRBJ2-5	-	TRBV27	ASSLGLAGTVQETQY
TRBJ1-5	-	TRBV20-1	SARDQWQGHVQPQH
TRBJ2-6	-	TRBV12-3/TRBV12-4	AISLSWAGDDSGANVLT
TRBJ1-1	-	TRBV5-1	ASSLGSGVATEAF
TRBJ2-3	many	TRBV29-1	SVVRTSGTDTQY
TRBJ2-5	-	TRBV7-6	ASSLSVGTGHETQY
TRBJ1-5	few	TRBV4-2	ASSQDFGNQPQH
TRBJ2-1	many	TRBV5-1	ASSSHIIPSYNEQF